This TCR beta chain comes out of a study of regulatory T cells in long-lasting Graves disease (dated by TCRdb to the early 2020s). With regard to the full study: To count as having persistent Graves' disease, a patient had to have received antithyroid drug treatment for over 5 years with TSH receptor autoantibodies remaining persistently positive. This study used TCR sequencing and RNA sequencing of peripheral blood to compare persistent Graves' disease patients against newly diagnosed Graves' disease patients. The study was conducted in China and was registered as a clinical trial. A total of 35 or so samples were covered by TCR sequencing, comprising approximately 13 persistent and around 20 newly diagnosed Graves' disease patients. Persistent Graves' disease patients in the clinical cohort had taken antithyroid drugs for 9 to 11 years on average. Overall study outcomes, separate from this receptor: The study examined only peripheral blood because the primary lesion, thyroid tissue, could not be accessed. TRBV28, TRBJ1-2 and TRBJ2-5 were preferentially used in persistent disease, while TRBV20-1 and TRBJ2-1 were favored in newly diagnosed disease. Sequencing and analysis were restricted to the TCR beta chain. Compared with newly diagnosed patients, persistent Graves' disease patients had lower TCR Shannon entropy and fewer highly expanded clones, which suggests clonal expansion. Persistent patients shared more public clonotypes among themselves (fewer than 3,000) than newly diagnosed patients did (about 970). The small sample size was acknowledged by the authors as a limitation that may reduce accuracy.

The trim is 4 bases for V and 5 bases for J, with a gap of 9 bases between the germline ends. The CDR3 spans 13 residues, from the cysteine through the phenylalanine. Of the read, only the CDR3 DNA is kept; its 39 bases are in frame from base 1. From the germline V gene, CDR1 is SGHRS and CDR2 is YFSETQ. The protocol used for the library was multiplex PCR. TCRdb names Illumina HiSeq 4000 as the instrument used. To build TCR beta libraries, CDR3 regions were amplified by Arm-PCR using iRepertoire HTBI primers. Before sequencing, the PCR products went through gel purification. Under the source paper's analysis protocol: Gene usage analysis of CDR3 amino acid clonotypes used the approximately 62 TRBV and about 14 TRBJ segments found across samples. Filtered high-quality paired reads were merged into contigs using COPE and FqMerger. Contigs were aligned with BLAST to IMGT TRBV, TRBD and TRBJ reference genes, and CDR3 was defined per IMGT. Any clonotype with a frequency above 0.1% was classified as a highly expanded clone. Shannon entropy served as the measure of repertoire diversity, while the Gini coefficient captured V-J evenness. A clonotype found in more than one individual was treated as public. Through fastp at Q25 and MiXCR, TCRdb rebuilt clones from the public reads, retaining in-frame beta chains. One record per CDR3 amino acid sequence lists the most common genes and DNA. These V and J calls are TCRdb output, not the study's own analysis. The sample profile shows roughly 400,000 distinct CDR3 sequences; around 20% of them were found once. Together, the top ten hold about 13% of the sample.

The meaning of the sample's time point label: persistent/refractory GD, antithyroid drugs over 5 years with positive TRAb. RNA was extracted from PBMCs in TRIzol for both TCR sequencing and RNA sequencing. The diagnosis of Graves' disease followed American Thyroid Association guidelines. Patients for the study were recruited at an endocrinology department in Xi'an, China. Each patient gave approximately 9 milliliters of peripheral blood, collected in an EDTA anticoagulant tube. Ficoll Paque Plus density gradient separation was used to isolate PBMCs, and no further T cell sorting was performed. RNA quality was checked with an Agilent 2100 Bioanalyzer and agarose gel, and concentration with a NanoDrop 2000. Notes on this clonotype: It has no known antigen specificity. Base qualities are not at hand, and no much larger clone is one base apart.

The TCR was taken from a female donor with Graves disease. The specimen was peripheral blood mononuclear cells (PBMCs), collected when the disease was refractory, from a patient treated with antithyroid drugs. The chain was built from TRBV5-1 and TRBJ1-4; TRBD1 might be the D gene, on 5 matching bases. Here the CDR3 is given as CASSADTNEKLFF. Read as DNA, the sequence is TGCGCCAGCAGCGCGGACACGAATGAAAAACTGTTTTTT.